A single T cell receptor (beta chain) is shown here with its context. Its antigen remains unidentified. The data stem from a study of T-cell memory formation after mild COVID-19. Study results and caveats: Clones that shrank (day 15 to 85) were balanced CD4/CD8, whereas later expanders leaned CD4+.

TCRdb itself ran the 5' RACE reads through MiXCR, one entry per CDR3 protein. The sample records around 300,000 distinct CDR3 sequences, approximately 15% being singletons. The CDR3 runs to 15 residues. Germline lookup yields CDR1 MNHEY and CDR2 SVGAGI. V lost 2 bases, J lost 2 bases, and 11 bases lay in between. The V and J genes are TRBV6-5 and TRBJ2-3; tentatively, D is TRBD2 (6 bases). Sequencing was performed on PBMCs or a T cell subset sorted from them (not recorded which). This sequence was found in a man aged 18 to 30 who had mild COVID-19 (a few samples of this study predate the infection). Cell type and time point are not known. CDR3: CASSYSRGNTDTQYF. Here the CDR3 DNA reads TGTGCCAGCAGTTACAGTCGGGGGAACACAGATACGCAGTATTTT.